These 20 T cell receptor beta chains share one sample of origin, sequenced in a study of control samples from healthy donors and cancer patients. This table comes from immunoSEQ multiplex PCR, and its TCRdb copy is limited to in-frame clones, with some not included. The sample includes around 7,400 clones, more than 70% of them seen just once. Sequenced material: PBMCs. These receptors all come from a man in his sixties or seventies with lung cancer.

This rearrangement joins TRBV28 to TRBJ1-1; D is undetermined. Trimming left V 2 bases short and J 4 bases short, with 8 bases between. The CDR3 has 13 residues. CDR1 and CDR2 (germline): MDHEN, SYDVKM. CDR3 DNA: TGTGCCAGCAGTTTAGGGCGGGGCACTGAAGCTTTCTTT. Translated, it gives CASSLGRGTEAFF.

CDR3 residues: CASSYRQREPYNEQFF. The CDR3 DNA follows: TGTGCCAGCAGTTACAGACAGCGGGAACCCTACAATGAGCAGTTCTTC. This chain connects TRBV6-2 or TRBV6-3 to TRBJ2-1, with 7 bases matching TRBD2. Per germline, CDR1 MNHEY and CDR2 SVGEGT. Trimming at V came to 2 bases and at J to 2 bases, leaving 6 bases not matched to a gene. The CDR3 has 16 residues.

This clone was counted a few times. The chain uses TRBV24-1 and TRBJ2-7; tentative D call: TRBD2 (6 bases). The germline gives CDR1 KGHDR, CDR2 SFDVKD. The length of the CDR3 is 14 residues. V was shortened by 0 bases and J by 6 bases, with 11 bases between the two germline ends. CDR3 residues: CATSDLGGVGEQYF. The CDR3, as DNA: TGTGCCACCAGTGATTTGGGCGGGGTCGGCGAGCAGTACTTC.

The chain joins TRBV11-2 to TRBJ2-5, with D possibly TRBD1 on 7 matching bases. The CDR3 has 17 residues. Germline V gene data show CDR1 as SGHAT and CDR2 as FQNNGV. V dropped 1 base and J dropped 2 bases, with 17 bases sitting between them. CDR3 amino acids: CASSLGATGRTQETQYF. Written as DNA, the CDR3 is TGTGCCAGCAGCTTAGGGGCGACAGGGAGGACTCAAGAGACCCAGTACTTC.

The chain is built from TRBV28 and TRBJ2-5; a weak D match, TRBD1 (6 bases). V dropped 3 bases and J dropped 5 bases, with 19 bases sitting between them. CDR1 is MDHEN and CDR2 is SYDVKM in the germline V gene. The CDR3 spans 16 residues. Here the CDR3 DNA reads TGTGCCAGCAGTTTCCCCGCACCAGGGGCCCGTGAGACCCAGTACTTC. Protein sequence: CASSFPAPGARETQYF.

This sequence joins TRBV3-1 (or the pseudogene TRBV3-2) and TRBJ2-4; maybe TRBD2 (5 bases). This CDR3 is built from 19 residues. Trimming removed 5 bases from V and 0 bases from J, with 23 bases in between. Germline V gene lookup returns CDR1 LGHDT and CDR2 YNNKEL (reference sequence). The CDR3 coding sequence is TGTGCCAGCAGCTCGTCCTGGGGTCCGAGGGATCTAGCCAAAAACATTCAGTACTTC. This sequence encodes CASSSSWGPRDLAKNIQYF.

The chain is built from TRBV6-2 or TRBV6-3 and TRBJ2-3, with D unclear. This CDR3 has 13 amino acids. Looked up from germline, CDR1 is MNHEY and CDR2 is SVGEGT. Trimming pared 0 bases from V and 4 bases from J, leaving 5 bases between. CDR3 sequence (DNA): TGTGCCAGCAGTTACTCGCAATCAGATACGCAGTATTTT. Translating it yields CASSYSQSDTQYF.

The chain combines TRBV29-1 with TRBJ2-5; D perhaps matches TRBD1 (6 bases). The CDR3 totals 12 residues. Deletions cut 3 bases from V and 5 bases from J, with 10 bases between. Per the germline V gene, CDR1 is SQVTM and CDR2 is ANQGSEA. The CDR3 sequence: CSVDLRGETQYF. The CDR3 region has the DNA TGCAGCGTTGATTTAAGGGGGGAGACCCAGTACTTC.

The rearrangement links TRBV9 to TRBJ2-1; D not resolved. Germline lookup yields CDR1 SGDLS and CDR2 YYNGEE. Trimming cost V 3 bases and J 7 bases, with 5 bases left between them. This CDR3 comprises 11 residues. The chain's CDR3 is CASSEGNEQFF. Here the CDR3 DNA reads TGTGCCAGCAGCGAGGGAAATGAGCAGTTCTTC.

The CDR3 nucleotides are TGTGCCAGCAGCTGGGGGGGACAGGGGGACACCGGGGAGCTGTTTTTT. Translation gives CASSWGGQGDTGELFF. The V and J genes are TRBV5-4 and TRBJ2-2; 11 nucleotides agree with TRBD1. V lost 3 bases and J lost 3; bases outside the gene matches: 4. CDR1 and CDR2 from the germline V gene are SGHNT and YYREEE (reference sequence). The length of the CDR3 is 16 residues. The variable domain in full, completed from reference TRBV5-4 and TRBJ2-2, reads ETGVTQSPTHLIKTRGQQVTLRCSSQSGHNTVSWYQQALGQGPQFIFQYYREEENGRGNFPPRFSGLQFPNYSSELNVNALELDDSALYLCASSWGGQGDTGELFFGEGSRLTVL.

The chain is built from TRBV4-1 and TRBJ2-7; 10 bases line up with TRBD1. Germline V CDR1 and CDR2: MGHRA, YSYEKL. The CDR3 length is 15 residues. V gave up 1 base and J gave up 4 bases; unmatched junction bases: 4. DNA for the CDR3: TGCGCCAGCAGCCAAGTGGACAGGGGGACTTACGAGCAGTACTTC. It yields the protein CASSQVDRGTYEQYF.

The chain recombines TRBV19 with TRBJ1-1; D gene uncertain. The CDR3 runs to 15 residues. V lost 5 bases and J lost 0, with 13 bases in between. Germline V lookup: CDR1 LNHDA, CDR2 SQIVND (reference sequence). Here the CDR3 DNA reads TGTGCCAGTAGTCCTCGAAGCTCCATGAACACTGAAGCTTTCTTT. Translation gives CASSPRSSMNTEAFF.

This rearrangement joins TRBV28 to TRBJ2-3; D uncertain. Germline CDR1 and CDR2: MDHEN and SYDVKM. V lost 3 bases and J lost 2, with 18 bases in between. The CDR3 is 17 amino acids. The CDR3 reads CASSLRKLTGVTDTQYF. The CDR3, as DNA: TGTGCCAGCAGTTTGAGGAAGCTTACCGGCGTCACAGATACGCAGTATTTT.

The rearrangement links TRBV21-1 to TRBJ2-4; the table's D call TRBD1 went unverified against the DNA. TRBV21-1 is reported as a pseudogene. The CDR3 spans 17 residues. CDR3 residues: CASSKPGHQGAKNIQYF. In nucleotides, the CDR3 is TGTGCCAGCAGCAAACCGGGACACCAGGGAGCCAAAAACATTCAGTACTTC.

The chain links TRBV27 to TRBJ2-2; TRBD2 matches 10 bases. V dropped 5 bases and J dropped 5; count of bases not matched to a gene: 14. Germline assignment: CDR1 MNHEY and CDR2 SMNVEV (reference sequence). The CDR3 loop spans 18 amino acids. The CDR3 DNA reads as TGTGCCAGCAGTCCCCAAGGGGGTAGCGGGAGGAGGACCGGGGAGCTGTTTTTT. Translation: CASSPQGGSGRRTGELFF.

The CDR3 loop reads CASSLRTSGPEQFF. The DNA of the CDR3 is TGCGCCAGCAGCCTGCGGACTAGCGGGCCTGAGCAGTTCTTC. The gene calls are TRBV4-3 and TRBJ2-1; 11 bases are a match to TRBD2. Trimming took 4 bases from V and 9 from J; bases not matched to a gene: 5. Germline V CDR1 and CDR2: LGHNA, YSLEER. The CDR3 extends over 14 amino acids.

This clone showed up just once. This chain uses TRBV12-3 or TRBV12-4 with TRBJ2-3; D is unresolved. Trimming pared 6 bases from V and 4 bases from J, leaving 11 bases between. The CDR3 covers 13 residues. The CDR3 protein is CASSKTISDTQYF. Written as DNA, the CDR3 is TGTGCCAGCAGCAAAACCATATCAGATACGCAGTATTTT.

The chain is built from TRBV2 and TRBJ1-1; D gene ambiguous. The length of the CDR3 is 13 residues. Trimming took 4 bases from V and 0 from J, leaving 6 bases between them. The V gene's germline CDR1 is SNHLY and CDR2 FYNNEI. CDR3 DNA sequence: TGTGCCAGCAGTGTACAGATGAACACTGAAGCTTTCTTT. Amino acids: CASSVQMNTEAFF.

This chain links TRBV29-1 with TRBJ2-3, with 7 bases aligning to TRBD2. The ends lost 3 bases at V and 2 bases at J; junction bases unmatched: 8. Germline V gives CDR1 SQVTM, CDR2 ANQGSEA. The CDR3 consists of 15 residues. The DNA of the CDR3 is TGCAGCGTTGAGGAGGGCGGGAGAGTCACAGATACGCAGTATTTT. Amino acids: CSVEEGGRVTDTQYF.

This clone was seen only once. The J gene is TRBJ2-1, the V gene TRBV7-6; unclear D gene. The CDR3 extends over 17 amino acids. CDR1 and CDR2 from the germline V gene are SGHVS and FNYEAQ. V lost 2 bases and J lost 4, with 18 bases in between. CDR3 DNA sequence: TGTGCCAGCAGCTTAATCCGACGGAGAGGTAAGTACAATGAGCAGTTCTTC. Translation gives CASSLIRRRGKYNEQFF.